This TCR beta chain comes out of a study of blood T cell repertoires in COVID-19. CDR3 length equals 15 residues. Germline-derived CDR1 and CDR2 are LNHDA and SQIVND (reference sequence). Germline trimming cut 5 bases from V and 5 bases from J; bases unmatched to any gene: 12. This clone appeared many times. Using immunoSEQ multiplex PCR, the repertoire was profiled, and TCRdb retains in-frame clones only, with some absent. The sample consists of over 250,000 clones, more than 70% of them appearing once. The sequence was obtained from a woman aged 25 to 39 who had recovered from COVID-19. Sequenced: PBMCs or T cells enriched from blood (not recorded which). The rearrangement links TRBV19 to TRBJ2-7; TRBD1 matches at 7 bases. CDR3 bases: TGTGCCAGTAGTGAGGTCCCGGGACAGTACGACGAGCAGTACTTC. Encoded protein: CASSEVPGQYDEQYF.